Below are 22 T cell receptor beta chains sequenced from a single sample in a study of Graves' ophthalmopathy and Graves' hyperthyroidism. Amplified material comprised TCR beta CDR3 regions derived from RNA transcripts. Second-round multiplex PCR came after first-round RT-PCR with HTBI primers. TCRdb reprocessed the multiplex PCR reads with MiXCR, giving one entry per CDR3 protein. The data contain some 750,000 distinct CDR3 sequences, approximately 40% of them singletons. Sequenced: peripheral blood. These receptors were taken from an adult man with Graves' ophthalmopathy.

This clonotype came up a few times. The rearrangement uses TRBV20-1 and TRBJ2-2; D remains unclear. This CDR3 has 15 amino acids. Per germline, CDR1 DFQATT and CDR2 SNEGSKA (reference sequence). The V and J ends lost 6 bases and 6 bases respectively, with 20 bases between them. CDR3 in amino acids: CSARHPGRGSGELFF. CDR3 coding DNA: TGCAGTGCCAGACATCCAGGACGTGGGTCCGGGGAGCTGTTTTTT.

The chain links TRBV7-9 to TRBJ2-2; the match to TRBD1 covers 9 bases. The ends lost 5 bases at V and 2 bases at J; junction bases unmatched: 6. Germline CDR1 is SEHNR and CDR2 is FQNEAQ (reference sequence). This CDR3 spans 16 amino acids. The CDR3 loop is CASSPGQGVNTGELFF. The CDR3 region has the DNA TGTGCCAGCAGCCCGGGACAGGGTGTCAACACCGGGGAGCTGTTTTTT.

Many counts were recorded for this clonotype. The rearrangement uses TRBV10-3 and TRBJ2-7; TRBD1 is a possible D gene (5 bases). Germline V CDR1 and CDR2: ENHRY, SYGVKD. The CDR3 contains 14 residues. The V and J ends lost 2 bases and 3 bases respectively, with 11 bases between them. The CDR3 coding sequence is TGTGCCATCAGTGAGCCAGAGACAGACTACGAGCAGTACTTC. Amino acids: CAISEPETDYEQYF.

This chain connects TRBV2 to TRBJ1-1; no reliable D call. The germline V gene encodes CDR1 SNHLY and CDR2 FYNNEI. This CDR3 spans 13 amino acids. V lost 10 bases and J lost 0, with 12 bases in between. CDR3 amino acids: CANSGGVNTEAFF. For the CDR3, the DNA is TGTGCCAACAGCGGCGGGGTGAACACTGAAGCTTTCTTT.

The chain is built from TRBV15 and TRBJ2-5; no reliable D call. The CDR3 has 11 residues. The germline V gene encodes CDR1 LNHNV and CDR2 YYDKDF (reference sequence). The V gene lost 10 bases and the J gene lost 7 bases, with 13 bases spanning the gap. CDR3 loop: CASSYSTTQYF. As DNA, the CDR3 is TGTGCCAGCAGTTACTCGACGACCCAGTACTTC.

V gene TRBV10-3 combines with J gene TRBJ1-1, with D possibly being TRBD1 (5 bases). Germline CDR1 and CDR2: ENHRY and SYGVKD. V dropped 6 bases and J dropped 5 bases, with 16 bases sitting between them. The CDR3 runs to 14 residues. The CDR3 DNA follows: TGTGCCATCAGCGTTGGCAGGGCAGGAACTGAAGCTTTCTTT. Its translation: CAISVGRAGTEAFF.

The chain combines TRBV10-1 with TRBJ1-6, with a weak D call TRBD1 (5 bases). The ends were cut back, 4 bases at V and 10 bases at J, with 11 bases in the middle. This CDR3 is built from 13 residues. Per the germline V gene, CDR1 is WNHNN and CDR2 is SYGVQD (reference sequence). CDR3 coding DNA: TGCGCCAGCAGTGCCGGGAAGGGGTCACCCCTCCACTTT. Translated, it gives CASSAGKGSPLHF.

This clonotype was seen only a few times. This chain connects TRBV20-1 to TRBJ2-7; either TRBD1 or TRBD2 may supply D (5 bases each). The CDR3 extends over 14 amino acids. Trimming left V 5 bases short and J 2 bases short, with 16 bases between. From germline, CDR1 is DFQATT and CDR2 SNEGSKA (reference sequence). In nucleotides, the CDR3 is TGCAGTGCTGGCTCCGGGACCGGTACCTACGAGCAGTACTTC. Its translation: CSAGSGTGTYEQYF.

For the CDR3, the DNA is TGCGCCAGCAGCTTGAGACAGATCTCGAACACCGGGGAGCTGTTTTTT. Amino acids: CASSLRQISNTGELFF. The chain recombines TRBV5-1 with TRBJ2-2; D is perhaps TRBD1 (5 bases). The CDR3 contains 16 residues. From germline, CDR1 is SGHRS and CDR2 YFSETQ. The V and J ends lost 1 base and 0 bases respectively, with 10 bases between them.

Only a few counts were recorded for this clonotype. V and J are TRBV25-1 and TRBJ2-7, with 9 bases fitting TRBD1. The V gene end was trimmed by 8 bases and the J gene end by 6 bases; junction bases not matched to a gene: 14. Germline V gene data show CDR1 as MGHDK and CDR2 as SYGVNS. The CDR3 is 15 residues long. CDR3 residues: CASSPIDRGSREQYF. The DNA of the CDR3 is TGTGCCAGCTCACCGATCGACAGGGGGTCCCGCGAGCAGTACTTC.

For this clonotype: The junction does not match germline at one end; this may be a read error. The J gene is TRBJ1-4, the V gene TRBV7-9; D is unclear. The CDR3 runs to 13 residues. CDR1 is SEHNR, CDR2 FQNEAQ, per germline (reference sequence). The chain's CDR3 is CASSPRLKEKLFF. Here the CDR3 DNA reads TGCGCCAGCAGCCCCCGGCTGAAGGAAAAACTGTTTTTT.

This clonotype appeared a few times. The J gene is TRBJ2-5, the V gene TRBV9; the D is unclear. Germline values: CDR1 SGDLS, CDR2 YYNGEE. V lost 5 bases and J 2 bases, leaving 13 bases between the germline ends. The CDR3 covers 14 residues. CDR3 in amino acids: CASSARAVQETQYF. The CDR3 nucleotides are TGTGCCAGCAGTGCTCGGGCAGTTCAAGAGACCCAGTACTTC.

V is TRBV6-1 and J is TRBJ1-3; perhaps TRBD1 as D (5 bases). The length of the CDR3 is 14 residues. The germline CDR1 and CDR2 sequences are MNHNS and SASEGT. V lost 6 bases and J 4 bases, leaving 13 bases between the germline ends. In DNA form, the CDR3 reads TGTGCCAGCAGGAGCGGGACGGGCGGAAACACCATATATTTT. Its translation: CASRSGTGGNTIYF.

In nucleotides, the CDR3 is TGTGCCACCAGCAGAGATCTTGGTCCCTCTGGGGCCAACGTCCTGACTTTC. It encodes CATSRDLGPSGANVLTF. The chain has TRBV15 and TRBJ2-6; no clear D. CDR1 and CDR2 from the germline V gene are LNHNV and YYDKDF (reference sequence). V was trimmed by 0 bases and J by 0 bases, leaving 9 bases between them. The CDR3 consists of 17 residues.

The chain couples TRBV5-1 to TRBJ2-2; D ambiguous. Germline V gene lookup returns CDR1 SGHRS and CDR2 YFSETQ. V was trimmed by 4 bases and J by 7 bases, leaving 11 bases between them. This CDR3 has 13 amino acids. The CDR3 sequence: CASSALWGGELFF. CDR3 coding DNA: TGCGCCAGCAGCGCACTTTGGGGCGGGGAGCTGTTTTTT.

V usage is TRBV12-3 or TRBV12-4 and J usage is TRBJ1-2; 8 positions agree with TRBD1. This CDR3 has 15 amino acids. V lost 6 bases to trimming and J lost 2 bases; unmatched junction nucleotides: 8. In DNA form, the CDR3 reads TGTGCCAGCAGGTCGGGACAGGCCCTAAACTATGGCTACACCTTC. Translation gives CASRSGQALNYGYTF.

Remarks on this clonotype: This may stem from a read error, because a much larger clone lies one nucleotide away. V gene TRBV7-9 combines with J gene TRBJ2-7; TRBD2 matches at 8 bases. The V gene's germline CDR1 is SEHNR and CDR2 FQNEAQ (reference sequence). CDR3 length: 14 amino acids. DNA of the CDR3: TGTGCCTGCAGCTCGGGACTAGGGGTCTACGAGCAGTACTTC. Protein sequence: CACSSGLGVYEQYF. Looking up the rest from reference TRBV7-9 and TRBJ2-7 gives the full variable domain: DTGVSQNPRHKITKRGQNVTFRCDPISEHNRLYWYRQTLGQGPEFLTYFQNEAQLEKSRLLSDRFSAERPKGSFSTLEIQRTEQGDSAMYLCACSSGLGVYEQYFGPGTRLTVT.

To note about this clonotype: Since a much larger clone is just one base distant, this may be a read error. This chain's CDR3 is CAISVPGQGIYEQYF. In nucleotides, the CDR3 is TGTGCCATCAGTGTCCCGGGACAGGGAATCTACGAGCAGTACTTC. The chain is built from TRBV10-3 and TRBJ2-7; 9 bases match TRBD1. V dropped 4 bases and J dropped 3; count of bases not matched to a gene: 7. CDR3 length: 15 amino acids. From germline, CDR1 is ENHRY and CDR2 SYGVKD.

The chain combines TRBV10-3 with TRBJ1-1; D is perhaps TRBD1 (6 bases). This CDR3 contains 13 residues. CDR1 ENHRY and CDR2 SYGVKD come from the germline V gene. Deletions cut 7 bases from V and 5 bases from J, with 14 bases between. The CDR3 loop is CAITGGGGTEAFF. CDR3 bases: TGTGCCATCACCGGAGGGGGGGGGACTGAAGCTTTCTTT.

The chain uses TRBV9 and TRBJ1-6; the D is unclear. Germline CDR1 reads SGDLS; CDR2 reads YYNGEE. V dropped 4 bases and J dropped 9 bases, with 14 bases sitting between them. This CDR3 is 14 amino acids long. CDR3 region: CASSQGVWSSPLHF. In DNA form, the CDR3 reads TGTGCCAGCAGCCAAGGCGTTTGGAGTTCACCCCTCCACTTT.

The sample holds a few counts of this clonotype. V is TRBV19 and J is TRBJ1-5; weak D call: TRBD1 (5 bases). V lost 5 bases to trimming and J lost 10 bases, with 15 bases between them. The CDR3 covers 13 residues. Per the germline V gene, CDR1 is LNHDA and CDR2 is SQIVND (reference sequence). CDR3 region: CASSPSHGGPQHF. The CDR3 DNA reads TGTGCCAGTAGTCCCTCCCACGGGGGACCCCAGCATTTT.

This chain connects TRBV15 to TRBJ1-5; a possible D gene is TRBD1 (5 bases). V was clipped by 4 bases and J by 0 bases, with 10 bases between them. Germline CDR1 and CDR2: LNHNV and YYDKDF (reference sequence). The CDR3 is made up of 15 amino acids. The CDR3 is CATSTGLDSNQPQHF. CDR3 in DNA: TGTGCCACCAGCACGGGACTAGATAGCAATCAGCCCCAGCATTTT.